The clone carrying this T cell receptor (beta chain) was found many times. As yet, its antigen is unknown. The read comes to an end 3 residues before the CDR3 does, leaving the germline J gene to fill in the end. CDR3 length equals 14 residues. J was trimmed by 4 bases and V by 0 bases; bases with no gene match: 1. Germline-derived CDR1 and CDR2 are SGHRS and YFSETQ. This record belongs to a study of T cell clonality in common variable immunodeficiency. The study's findings and limits: T cell subpopulation sequencing would be needed to explain CVID clonality. Compared with controls, CVID subjects had fewer shared TCRbeta clones. In common variable immunodeficiency, TCR beta chains reportedly carried fewer deletions and N-nucleotide insertions.

Here immunoSEQ multiplex PCR was the method, and the copy in TCRdb shows in-frame clones only, minus some. Singletons are absent from the sample, which has about 37,000 clones. Source material: peripheral blood mononuclear cells. This TCR derives from a person aged 18 to 70 in good health. The genes are TRBV5-1 and TRBJ1-2; 9 positions match TRBD1. The CDR3: CASSLGDRVYGYTF. The sequenced part of the CDR3 DNA is TGCGCCAGCAGCTTGGGGGACAGGGTCTATGGC.